This note documents a single T cell receptor (beta chain) sequence. Random hexamers were used to reverse transcribe about 0.45 to 1 ug of RNA. One entry per CDR3 protein results from TCRdb running MiXCR on the immunoSEQ multiplex PCR reads. Altogether some 130,000 distinct CDR3 sequences are present, about 94% being singletons, with the ten largest covering approximately 0.13%. This record comes from a study of CD8 T cells in Susac syndrome. V lost 1 base, J lost 0 bases, and 4 bases lay in between. The CDR3 is 14 amino acids. Germline CDR1 SGHRS, CDR2 YFSETQ. The chain carries TRBV5-1 and TRBJ2-2, with D uncertain. The specimen was CD4+ T cells from PBMCs. This TCR derives from a human donor with multiple sclerosis. The DNA of the CDR3 is TGCGCCAGCAGCTTGAACGCGAACACCGGGGAGCTGTTTTTT. It specifies CASSLNANTGELFF.